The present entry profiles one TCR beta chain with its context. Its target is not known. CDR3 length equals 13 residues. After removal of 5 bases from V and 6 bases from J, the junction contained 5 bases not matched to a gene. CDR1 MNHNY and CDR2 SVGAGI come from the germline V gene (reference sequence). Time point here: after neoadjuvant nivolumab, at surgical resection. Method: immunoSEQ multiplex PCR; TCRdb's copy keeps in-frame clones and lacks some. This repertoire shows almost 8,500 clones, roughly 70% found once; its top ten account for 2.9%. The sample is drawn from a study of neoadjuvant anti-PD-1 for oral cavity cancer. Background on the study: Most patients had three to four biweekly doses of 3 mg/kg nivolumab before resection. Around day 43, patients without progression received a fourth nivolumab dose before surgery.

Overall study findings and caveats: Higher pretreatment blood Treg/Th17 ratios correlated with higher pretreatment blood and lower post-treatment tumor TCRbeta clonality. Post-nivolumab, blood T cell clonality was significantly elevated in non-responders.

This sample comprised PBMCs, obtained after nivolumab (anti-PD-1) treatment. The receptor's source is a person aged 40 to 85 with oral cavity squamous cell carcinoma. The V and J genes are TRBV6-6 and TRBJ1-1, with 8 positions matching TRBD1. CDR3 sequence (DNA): TGTGCCAGCAGTCAACAGGGGGAGGCTGAAGCTTTCTTT. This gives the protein CASSQQGEAEAFF.